One and the same sample provided the 2 T cell receptor beta chains below, sequenced in a study of cytomegalovirus exposure and HLA in healthy donors. The PCR made use of 60 Vbeta and 13 Jbeta primers. Clones were sequenced by immunoSEQ multiplex PCR, and TCRdb holds only the in-frame ones, with some missing. The repertoire table contains about 42,000 clones. The specimen sequenced was PBMCs. The receptors here all came from a man aged 25-45 years in good health and CMV-seronegative.

The chain employs TRBV5-1 and TRBJ2-1, with TRBD2 matching over 9 bases. The CDR3 length is 16 residues. Trimming removed 0 bases from V and 5 bases from J; junction bases left unmatched: 6. Germline CDR1 reads SGHRS; CDR2 reads YFSETQ. CDR3 DNA sequence: TGCGCCAGCAGCTTGGCCCCGGGACTAGCAGACAATGAGCAGTTCTTC. Its translation: CASSLAPGLADNEQFF. Full variable domain (outside the CDR3, taken from reference TRBV5-1 and TRBJ2-1): KAGVTQTPRYLIKTRGQQVTLSCSPISGHRSVSWYQQTPGQGLQFLFEYFSETQRNKGNFPGRFSGRQFSNSRSEMNVSTLELGDSALYLCASSLAPGLADNEQFFGPGTRLTVL.

The chain carries TRBV27 and TRBJ2-5; 10 bases align to TRBD1. The V and J ends lost 8 bases and 5 bases, in that order; junction bases with no gene match: 8. CDR1 MNHEY and CDR2 SMNVEV come from the germline V gene (reference sequence). CDR3 length: 14 residues. The CDR3 nucleotides read TGTGCCAGCCGAGGGACAGGGGCTAGGGAGACCCAGTACTTC. Translated, it gives CASRGTGARETQYF.